Shown below are 5 T cell receptor beta chains from a single sample sequenced in a study of long-term antiretroviral therapy in people with HIV. It was version v3.0 of the immunoSEQ assay that was run at survey level. Data came from immunoSEQ multiplex PCR; TCRdb stores just in-frame clones and leaves some out. The table shows 6,500 or so clones, with 70% to 90% occurring only once. This material consisted of unsorted PBMCs, taken 3.7 years after starting antiretroviral therapy. These receptors were taken from a woman aged 50 to 60 with HIV.

The chain employs TRBV28 and TRBJ2-7, with 7 positions matching TRBD1. The CDR3 spans 15 residues. Trimming at V came to 6 bases and at J to 3 bases, leaving 11 bases not matched to a gene. CDR1 MDHEN and CDR2 SYDVKM come from the germline V gene. The CDR3 reads CASRQSTGFVYEQYF. CDR3 coding DNA: TGTGCCAGCAGGCAGTCGACAGGGTTCGTCTACGAGCAGTACTTC.

The CDR3 spells CASSYGMGTNEKLFF. CDR3 nucleotide sequence: TGTGCCAGCAGCTACGGGATGGGGACTAATGAAAAACTGTTTTTT. The gene calls are TRBV5-6 and TRBJ1-4; D remains unclear. V gave up 3 bases and J gave up 2 bases, with 11 bases separating them. The germline V gene encodes CDR1 SGHDT and CDR2 YYEEEE. The CDR3 runs to 15 residues.

The genes are TRBV4-1 and TRBJ2-4, with D possibly being TRBD1 or TRBD2 (6 bases each). CDR3 size: 17 residues. V lost 5 bases, J lost 6 bases, and 23 bases lay in between. Germline V gives CDR1 MGHRA, CDR2 YSYEKL. CDR3 region: CASSTKAGPKDRNIQYF. The CDR3 DNA reads TGCGCCAGCAGCACGAAGGCGGGGCCAAAGGACAGAAACATTCAGTACTTC.

The rearrangement uses TRBV7-9 and TRBJ1-4; D possibly corresponds to TRBD1 (6 bases). Germline-derived CDR1 and CDR2 are SEHNR and FQNEAQ (reference sequence). There are 16 residues in the CDR3. V was cut by 1 base and J by 3 bases, with 12 bases left in between. CDR3 amino acids: CASSLGGGAANEKLFF. The CDR3 nucleotides are TGTGCCAGCAGCTTAGGTGGGGGGGCAGCTAATGAAAAACTGTTTTTT.

This chain connects TRBV7-2 to TRBJ2-7, with TRBD2 as a possible D gene (6 bases). Trimming left V 2 bases short and J 3 bases short, with 14 bases between. The CDR3 covers 15 residues. Germline assignment: CDR1 SGHTA and CDR2 FQGNSA. CDR3 amino acids: CASSLLVLARYEQYF. CDR3 DNA: TGTGCCAGCAGCTTATTGGTCCTAGCGCGCTACGAGCAGTACTTC. Looking up the rest from reference TRBV7-2 and TRBJ2-7 gives the full variable domain: GAGVSQSPSNKVTEKGKDVELRCDPISGHTALYWYRQSLGQGLEFLIYFQGNSAPDKSGLPSDRFSAERTGGSVSTLTIQRTQQEDSAVYLCASSLLVLARYEQYFGPGTRLTVT.